The rows below give T cell receptor beta chains drawn from one sample of a study of cytomegalovirus exposure and HLA in healthy donors. The method was immunoSEQ multiplex PCR; TCRdb's version includes in-frame clones alone and lacks a portion of them. The data contain approximately 160,000 clones, about 63% of them seen just once; the ten biggest clones take up 2.5% to 3%. Sequenced: PBMCs. These receptor sequences come from a woman aged 40 to 55 in good health and CMV-seropositive. The CDR3 runs from the conserved cysteine through the conserved F or W. The order of the fields is D gene, V gene, clone size, J gene, CDR3 protein, CDR3 DNA. D genes are given only for firm matches. Clone size is given for some rows only: seen once, a few or many times, or a class if the clone is expanded.

d_gene: -; v_gene: TRBV19; abundance: -; j_gene: TRBJ2-7; CDR3aa: CASSFLPRGHEQYF; CDR3nt: TGTGCCAGTAGTTTTTTACCGCGGGGTCACGAGCAGTACTTC
d_gene: TRBD2; v_gene: TRBV25-1; abundance: -; j_gene: TRBJ2-1; CDR3aa: CASSDSLAAYNEQFF; CDR3nt: TGTGCCAGCAGTGACAGTCTAGCGGCTTACAATGAGCAGTTCTTC
d_gene: TRBD2; v_gene: TRBV18; abundance: -; j_gene: TRBJ2-2; CDR3aa: CASSPLLFSGRYTGELFF; CDR3nt: TGTGCCAGCTCACCACTTTTATTTAGCGGGAGATACACCGGGGAGCTGTTTTTT
d_gene: TRBD1; v_gene: TRBV6-5; abundance: -; j_gene: TRBJ2-7; CDR3aa: CASRQGAGEQYF; CDR3nt: TGTGCCAGCAGACAGGGGGCGGGGGAGCAGTACTTC
d_gene: TRBD1; v_gene: TRBV2; abundance: -; j_gene: TRBJ1-4; CDR3aa: CASIRDRGVSGEKLFF; CDR3nt: TGTGCCAGCATTAGGGACAGGGGGGTTTCTGGTGAAAAACTGTTTTTT
d_gene: TRBD1; v_gene: TRBV28; abundance: -; j_gene: TRBJ1-5; CDR3aa: CASSPPGQGVTTLLSNQPQNF; CDR3nt: TGTGCCAGCAGTCCCCCGGGACAGGGGGTCACGACACTACTTAGCAATCAGCCCCAGAATTTT
d_gene: -; v_gene: TRBV7-2; abundance: -; j_gene: TRBJ2-1; CDR3aa: CASSSPGLPGLNEQFF; CDR3nt: TGTGCCAGCAGCTCCCCGGGACTCCCGGGTCTTAATGAGCAGTTCTTC
d_gene: TRBD2; v_gene: TRBV28; abundance: -; j_gene: TRBJ2-7; CDR3aa: CASSPLDGLAGGFGYEQYF; CDR3nt: TGTGCCAGCAGCCCTTTGGACGGACTAGCGGGAGGGTTTGGGTACGAGCAGTACTTC
d_gene: -; v_gene: TRBV7-3; abundance: -; j_gene: TRBJ2-7; CDR3aa: CASSSGVRGEQYF; CDR3nt: TGTGCCAGCAGCTCCGGGGTCAGGGGCGAGCAGTACTTC
d_gene: TRBD1; v_gene: TRBV9; abundance: few; j_gene: TRBJ2-3; CDR3aa: CASSRGQGTDTQYF; CDR3nt: TGTGCCAGCAGCCGCGGACAGGGTACAGATACGCAGTATTTT
d_gene: TRBD2; v_gene: TRBV7-2; abundance: -; j_gene: TRBJ2-1; CDR3aa: CASSVPGGYNEQFF; CDR3nt: TGTGCCAGCAGCGTCCCGGGGGGCTACAATGAGCAGTTCTTC
d_gene: TRBD2; v_gene: TRBV2; abundance: -; j_gene: TRBJ2-1; CDR3aa: CASSEGLAVNEQFF; CDR3nt: TGTGCCAGCAGTGAGGGACTAGCTGTCAATGAGCAGTTCTTC
d_gene: TRBD1; v_gene: TRBV6-1; abundance: -; j_gene: TRBJ1-2; CDR3aa: CATLLGQGHGYGYTF; CDR3nt: TGTGCCACCCTACTTGGACAGGGGCATGGCTATGGCTACACCTTC
d_gene: TRBD1; v_gene: TRBV2; abundance: -; j_gene: TRBJ2-1; CDR3aa: CASGQGGNEQFF; CDR3nt: TGTGCCAGCGGACAGGGCGGTAATGAGCAGTTCTTC
d_gene: TRBD2; v_gene: TRBV7-3; abundance: -; j_gene: TRBJ2-3; CDR3aa: CASSLGAGGPLSYF; CDR3nt: TGTGCCAGCAGCTTAGGAGCGGGGGGTCCCCTTTCGTATTTT
d_gene: TRBD2; v_gene: TRBV4-3; abundance: -; j_gene: TRBJ2-3; CDR3aa: CASSQEASGDTDTQYF; CDR3nt: TGCGCCAGCAGCCAAGAGGCTAGCGGGGACACAGATACGCAGTATTTT
d_gene: -; v_gene: TRBV2; abundance: once; j_gene: TRBJ1-2; CDR3aa: CASSETRSGGYTF; CDR3nt: TGTGCCAGCAGTGAGACAAGGTCGGGAGGCTACACCTTC
d_gene: -; v_gene: TRBV6-6; abundance: few; j_gene: TRBJ1-1; CDR3aa: CASSYSKAVMNTEAFF; CDR3nt: TGTGCCAGCAGTTACTCGAAGGCGGTAATGAACACTGAAGCTTTCTTT
d_gene: -; v_gene: TRBV5-6; abundance: -; j_gene: TRBJ1-4; CDR3aa: CASTTTTRTLSNEKLFF; CDR3nt: TGTGCCAGCACCACCACAACCCGGACACTCTCTAATGAAAAACTGTTTTTT
d_gene: TRBD1; v_gene: TRBV4-3; abundance: -; j_gene: TRBJ2-7; CDR3aa: CASSQQRGPGGSYEQYF; CDR3nt: TGCGCCAGCAGCCAACAAAGAGGGCCAGGGGGCTCCTACGAGCAGTACTTC
d_gene: -; v_gene: TRBV5-1; abundance: -; j_gene: TRBJ1-4; CDR3aa: CASSLGAISTNEKLFF; CDR3nt: TGCGCCAGCAGCTTAGGGGCGATTTCAACTAATGAAAAACTGTTTTTT
d_gene: TRBD1; v_gene: TRBV10-3; abundance: few; j_gene: TRBJ2-1; CDR3aa: CAISDSHRDRAENEQFF; CDR3nt: TGTGCCATCAGTGACTCGCACCGGGACAGGGCGGAGAATGAGCAGTTCTTC
d_gene: TRBD1; v_gene: TRBV4-1; abundance: -; j_gene: TRBJ1-2; CDR3aa: CASSQVARTGGNGYTF; CDR3nt: TGCGCCAGCAGCCAAGTGGCTAGGACAGGGGGGAATGGCTACACCTTC
d_gene: -; v_gene: TRBV7-3; abundance: -; j_gene: TRBJ2-1; CDR3aa: CASSLNREDNEQFF; CDR3nt: TGTGCCAGCAGCTTAAACCGGGAAGACAATGAGCAGTTCTTC
d_gene: TRBD1; v_gene: TRBV7-2; abundance: -; j_gene: TRBJ2-3; CDR3aa: CASSTRTGDGDTQYF; CDR3nt: TGTGCCAGCAGCACCAGGACAGGGGACGGAGATACGCAGTATTTT
d_gene: -; v_gene: TRBV7-2; abundance: -; j_gene: TRBJ1-6; CDR3aa: CASSSGWTLRDNSPLNF; CDR3nt: TGTGCCAGCAGCTCCGGGTGGACCCTACGGGATAATTCACCCCTCAACTTT
d_gene: TRBD1; v_gene: TRBV19; abundance: -; j_gene: TRBJ2-1; CDR3aa: CASSIGQGARNEQFF; CDR3nt: TGTGCCAGTAGTATAGGTCAGGGGGCTAGGAATGAGCAGTTCTTC
d_gene: -; v_gene: TRBV6-4; abundance: -; j_gene: TRBJ2-1; CDR3aa: CASSDFTGYEQFF; CDR3nt: TGTGCCAGCAGTGACTTCACAGGGTATGAGCAGTTCTTC
d_gene: TRBD2; v_gene: TRBV7-7; abundance: -; j_gene: TRBJ2-5; CDR3aa: CASTLSGGAQETQYF; CDR3nt: TGTGCTAGCACCCTTAGCGGGGGAGCCCAAGAGACCCAGTACTTC
d_gene: TRBD1; v_gene: TRBV19; abundance: few; j_gene: TRBJ2-3; CDR3aa: CASSAIPGQRTDTQYF; CDR3nt: TGTGCCAGTAGTGCGATCCCGGGACAGAGGACAGATACGCAGTATTTT
d_gene: -; v_gene: TRBV27; abundance: -; j_gene: TRBJ2-1; CDR3aa: CASSLTESLAHEQFF; CDR3nt: TGTGCCAGCAGTTTGACCGAATCCCTAGCACATGAGCAGTTCTTC
d_gene: -; v_gene: TRBV9; abundance: -; j_gene: TRBJ2-1; CDR3aa: CASTQGASDNEQFF; CDR3nt: TGTGCCAGCACCCAGGGCGCCTCGGACAATGAGCAGTTCTTC
d_gene: -; v_gene: TRBV6-1; abundance: -; j_gene: TRBJ2-3; CDR3aa: CASRGGGPTDTQYF; CDR3nt: TGTGCCAGCCGGGGAGGGGGGCCCACAGATACGCAGTATTTT
d_gene: -; v_gene: TRBV5-4; abundance: few; j_gene: TRBJ1-1; CDR3aa: CASGEGADAFF; CDR3nt: TGTGCCAGCGGGGAAGGGGCTGACGCTTTCTTT
d_gene: TRBD2; v_gene: TRBV14; abundance: -; j_gene: TRBJ2-1; CDR3aa: CASSSWTSGYNEQFF; CDR3nt: TGTGCCAGCAGCTCGTGGACTAGCGGATACAATGAGCAGTTCTTC
d_gene: TRBD1; v_gene: TRBV11-2; abundance: -; j_gene: TRBJ2-5; CDR3aa: CASSPSAGTGWETQYF; CDR3nt: TGTGCCAGCAGCCCCTCCGCCGGGACAGGGTGGGAGACCCAGTACTTC
d_gene: TRBD1; v_gene: TRBV11-2; abundance: -; j_gene: TRBJ1-2; CDR3aa: CASSHEGAGGYTF; CDR3nt: TGTGCCAGCAGCCACGAGGGGGCCGGCGGCTACACCTTC
d_gene: -; v_gene: TRBV18; abundance: -; j_gene: TRBJ2-5; CDR3aa: CASSPFTEETQYF; CDR3nt: TGTGCCAGCTCACCATTTACAGAAGAGACCCAGTACTTC
d_gene: TRBD1; v_gene: TRBV6-7; abundance: -; j_gene: TRBJ2-2; CDR3aa: CASSYCGQGAPGGLFF; CDR3nt: TGTGCCAGCAGTTACTGCGGACAGGGGGCACCGGGGGGGCTGTTTTTT